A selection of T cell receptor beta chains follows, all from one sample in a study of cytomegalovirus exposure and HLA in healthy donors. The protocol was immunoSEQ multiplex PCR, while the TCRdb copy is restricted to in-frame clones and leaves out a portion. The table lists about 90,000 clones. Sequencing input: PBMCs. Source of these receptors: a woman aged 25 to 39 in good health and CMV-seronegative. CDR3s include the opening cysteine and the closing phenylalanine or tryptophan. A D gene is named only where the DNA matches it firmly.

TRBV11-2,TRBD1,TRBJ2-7,TGTGCCAGCAGCTTGGTGGGACAGGGTTACGAGCAGTACTTC,CASSLVGQGYEQYF
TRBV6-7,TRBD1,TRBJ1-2,TGTGCCAGCATCCCGATGGAGGGGGCGCGGGTCTATGGCTACACCTTC,CASIPMEGARVYGYTF
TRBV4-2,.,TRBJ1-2,TGTGCCAGCAGCCAAGCTTTTGGACAGCTAGCTTATGGCTACACCTTC,CASSQAFGQLAYGYTF
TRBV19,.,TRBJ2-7,TGTGCCAGTAGTTCACAGGGTGGAGGCACCTACGAGCAGTACTTC,CASSSQGGGTYEQYF
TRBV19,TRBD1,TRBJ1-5,TGTGCCAGTAGTTCGGACAGGGCTCGGCAGCCCCAGCATTTT,CASSSDRARQPQHF
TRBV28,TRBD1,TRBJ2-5,TGTGCCAGCAGTCCTCACAGGGGCGAGTACCAAGAGACCCAGTACTTC,CASSPHRGEYQETQYF
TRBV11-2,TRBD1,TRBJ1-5,TGTGCCAGCAGCTTAGATCAAACAGGGGTTCAGCCCCAGCATTTT,CASSLDQTGVQPQHF
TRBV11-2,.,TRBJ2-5,TGTGCCAGCAGCTATGGGGCCCAGGAGACCCAGTACTTC,CASSYGAQETQYF
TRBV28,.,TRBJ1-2,TGTGCCAGCAGTGAACCTGACAACCCCTATGGCTACACCTTC,CASSEPDNPYGYTF
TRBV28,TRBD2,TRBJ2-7,TGTGCCAGCACCCGGACTAGCGGGGGGTTCACCTACGAGCAGTACTTC,CASTRTSGGFTYEQYF
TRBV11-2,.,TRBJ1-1,TGTGCCAGCAGCTTTGGTGGAGGAGAAGCTTTCTTT,CASSFGGGEAFF
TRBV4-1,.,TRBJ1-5,TGCGCCAGCAGCCAAGATAGGTTTGGGGGGGACCAGCCCCAGCATTTT,CASSQDRFGGDQPQHF
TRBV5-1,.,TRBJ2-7,TGCGCCAGCAGCTCGGGGGTAGGGTTCTCCTACGAGCAGTACTTC,CASSSGVGFSYEQYF
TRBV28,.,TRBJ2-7,TGTGCCAGCAGTTTCCCCAGAGGCAACGAGCAGTACTTC,CASSFPRGNEQYF
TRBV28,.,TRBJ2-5,TGTGCCAGCGGAGGGGAGACCCAGTACTTC,CASGGETQYF
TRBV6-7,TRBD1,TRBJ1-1,TGTGCCAGCAGTTCCGGGACAGCCGACCCCTACACTGAAGCTTTCTTT,CASSSGTADPYTEAFF
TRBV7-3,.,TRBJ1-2,TGTGCCAGCAGCTTTGTGGACGGGGGAAGGGATGGCTACACCTTC,CASSFVDGGRDGYTF
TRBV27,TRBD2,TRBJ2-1,TGTGCCAGCAGTTCTAGCGGGAATGGAAATGAGCAGTTCTTC,CASSSSGNGNEQFF
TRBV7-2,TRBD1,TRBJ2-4,TGTGCCAGCAGCCCGCGGACAGGGGAGGCGAAAAACATTCAGTACTTC,CASSPRTGEAKNIQYF
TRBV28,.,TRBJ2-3,TGTGCCAGCAGTAAACTACTCGGGACAGATACGCAGTATTTT,CASSKLLGTDTQYF
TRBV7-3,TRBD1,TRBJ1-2,TGTGCCAGCAGCCCCGGGACAGGGTATCGGGGCTACACCTTC,CASSPGTGYRGYTF
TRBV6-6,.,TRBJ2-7,TGTGCCAGCAGTTCGACTTACGAGCAGTACTTC,CASSSTYEQYF
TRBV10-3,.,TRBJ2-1,TGTGCCATCAGTGAGCGGGATGAGCAGTTCTTC,CAISERDEQFF
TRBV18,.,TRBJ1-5,TGTGCCAGCTCACCATTAAGGGAGAATCAGCCCCAGCATTTT,CASSPLRENQPQHF
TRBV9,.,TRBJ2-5,TGTGCCAGCAGCGTTCAGGGGAAACAAGAGACCCAGTACTTC,CASSVQGKQETQYF
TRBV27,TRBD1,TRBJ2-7,TGTGCCAGCAGTCCCCCGACAGGGGGGGAGCAGTACTTC,CASSPPTGGEQYF
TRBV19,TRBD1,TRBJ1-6,TGTGCCAGTAGTATGACAGGGACTCTAAATTCACCCCTCCACTTT,CASSMTGTLNSPLHF
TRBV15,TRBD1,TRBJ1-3,TGTGCCACCAGCCGGGACAGGGGGTTGTCTGGAAACACCATATATTTT,CATSRDRGLSGNTIYF
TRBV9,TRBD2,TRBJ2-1,TGTGCCAGCAGTCCAACGGTAGGGCGGGGGGTATCGAGGAATGAGCAGTTCTTC,CASSPTVGRGVSRNEQFF
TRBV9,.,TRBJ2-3,TGTGCCAGCAGCGTAGCTCACAGGGGCACAGATACGCAGTATTTT,CASSVAHRGTDTQYF
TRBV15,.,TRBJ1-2,TGTGCCACCAGCAGAGATCAGCCAGGGCCTATGAACTATGGCTACACCTTC,CATSRDQPGPMNYGYTF
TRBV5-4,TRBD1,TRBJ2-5,TGTGCCAGCAGCTTGGATTTCTTACAGGGGTATGGGGAGACCCAGTACTTC,CASSLDFLQGYGETQYF
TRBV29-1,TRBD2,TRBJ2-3,TGCAGCGCATCTAGCGGGGGCACAGATACGCAGTATTTT,CSASSGGTDTQYF
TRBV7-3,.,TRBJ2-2,TGTGCCAGCAGCTCCGGACTCGGCGGGGAGCTGTTTTTT,CASSSGLGGELFF
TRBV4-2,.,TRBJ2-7,TGTGCCAGCAGCTCGGAACCTGGAGGGCGGTCCTACGAGCAGTACTTC,CASSSEPGGRSYEQYF
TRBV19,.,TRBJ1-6,TGTGCCAGTAGGCGGGACGCGGGTAATTCACCCCTCCACTTT,CASRRDAGNSPLHF
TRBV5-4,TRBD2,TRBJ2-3,TGTGCCAGCAGCTTGGCCTTTGGACTAGCGGGAGAGAGCACAGATACGCAGTATTTT,CASSLAFGLAGESTDTQYF
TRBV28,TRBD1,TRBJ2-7,TGTGCCAGCAGGAGACAGGGGGCCCACGAGCAGTACTTC,CASRRQGAHEQYF
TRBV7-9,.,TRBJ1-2,TGTGCCAGCAGCTCGCTCGACAGGCCCCTTGGCGGCTACACCTTC,CASSSLDRPLGGYTF
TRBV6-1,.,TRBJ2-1,TGTGCCAGCCCTGCCGGGGGGCCAGAGAATGAGCAGTTCTTC,CASPAGGPENEQFF
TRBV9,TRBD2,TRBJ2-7,TGTGCCAGCAGCGCCGGGACTAACTCCTACGAGCAGTACTTC,CASSAGTNSYEQYF
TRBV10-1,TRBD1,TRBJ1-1,TGCGCCAGCAGCGCCGGGACAGGGTGGACTGAAGCTTTCTTT,CASSAGTGWTEAFF
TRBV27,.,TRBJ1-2,TGTGCCAGTTGGGGGGACAACTATGGCTACACCTTC,CASWGDNYGYTF
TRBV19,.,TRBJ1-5,TGTGCCAGTAGTCCAAGCTTCAGCAATCAGCCCCAGCATTTT,CASSPSFSNQPQHF
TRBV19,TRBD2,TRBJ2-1,TGTGCCAGTATAGGGGGCGGGAGGGCCTCCAATGAGCAGTTCTTC,CASIGGGRASNEQFF
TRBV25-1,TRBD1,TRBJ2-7,TGTGCCAGCAGTGAAAAAGCGACAGGGGTTTACGAGCAGTACTTC,CASSEKATGVYEQYF
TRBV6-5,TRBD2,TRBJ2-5,TGTGCCAGCAGTTATGTTACTAGCGGAGAGACCCAGTACTTC,CASSYVTSGETQYF
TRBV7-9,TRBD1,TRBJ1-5,TGTGCCAGCAGTCCGGACAGGTTTGGCAATCAGCCCCAGCATTTT,CASSPDRFGNQPQHF
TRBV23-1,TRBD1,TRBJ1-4,TGCGCCAGCCTATCTCGAAAGAGTGGGACAGCGAATGGACTGTTTTTT,CASLSRKSGTANGLFF
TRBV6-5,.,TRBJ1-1,TGTGCCAGCAGAGCGGGGCGGGGGACTGAAGCTTTCTTT,CASRAGRGTEAFF
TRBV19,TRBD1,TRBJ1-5,TGTGCCAGTAGTATTAGAGACAGGGGGCACCAGCCCCAGCATTTT,CASSIRDRGHQPQHF
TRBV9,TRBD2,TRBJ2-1,TGTGCCAGCAGCGCCCGGACTAGCGAGTTCGATGAGCAGTTCTTC,CASSARTSEFDEQFF
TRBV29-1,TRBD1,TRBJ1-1,TGCAGCGTTGAAGAGGGACAGGTCACTGAAGCTTTCTTT,CSVEEGQVTEAFF
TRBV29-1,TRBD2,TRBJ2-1,TGCAGCGGGAAGCGGGGGGGCCGCAATGAGCAGTTCTTC,CSGKRGGRNEQFF
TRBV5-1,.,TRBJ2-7,TGCGCCAGCAGCTTGGGAGGGGGTTTCTCCTACGAGCAGTACTTC,CASSLGGGFSYEQYF
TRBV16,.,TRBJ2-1,TGTGCCAGCAGCCAATTAAACAGCCTTGCCCAGTTCTTC,CASSQLNSLAQFF
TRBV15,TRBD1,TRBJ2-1,TGTGCCACCAGCGTAGAGACAGGGGGGTCCAATGAGCAGTTCTTC,CATSVETGGSNEQFF
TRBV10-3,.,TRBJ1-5,TGTGCCATCAGTGAGTCTAGTAATCAGCCCCAGCATTTT,CAISESSNQPQHF
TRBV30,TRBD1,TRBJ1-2,TGTGCCTGGAGTCCAGGGGGCAACTATGGCTACACCTTC,CAWSPGGNYGYTF